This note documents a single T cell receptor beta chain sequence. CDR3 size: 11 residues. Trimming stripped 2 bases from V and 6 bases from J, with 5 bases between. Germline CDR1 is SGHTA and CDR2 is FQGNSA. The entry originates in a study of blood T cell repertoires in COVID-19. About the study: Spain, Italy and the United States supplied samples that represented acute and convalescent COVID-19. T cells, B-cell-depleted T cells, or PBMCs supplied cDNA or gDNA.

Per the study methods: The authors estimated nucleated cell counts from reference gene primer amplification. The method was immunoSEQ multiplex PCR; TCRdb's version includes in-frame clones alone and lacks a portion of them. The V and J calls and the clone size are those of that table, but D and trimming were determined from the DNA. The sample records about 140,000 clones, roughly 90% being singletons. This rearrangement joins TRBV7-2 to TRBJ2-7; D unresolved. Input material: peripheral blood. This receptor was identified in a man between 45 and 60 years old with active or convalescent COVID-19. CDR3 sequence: CASSLFSEQYF. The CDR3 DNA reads TGTGCCAGCAGCTTATTCTCCGAGCAGTACTTC.